This T cell receptor (beta chain) appears in the sequencing data of a study of cytomegalovirus exposure and HLA in healthy donors. Points from the study as a whole: A classifier reportedly called cytomegalovirus status with high sensitivity and specificity.

Per germline, CDR1 LNHNV and CDR2 YYDKDF (reference sequence). Trimming shortened V by 3 bases and J by 2 bases, and 17 bases separated the two germline ends. The CDR3 spans 17 residues. Comment on this clone: Its antigen is unknown.

Assay: immunoSEQ multiplex PCR; the TCRdb copy retains only in-frame clones and omits some. The top ten clones hold over 0.65% of a sample with approximately 82,000 clones, just under 95% of them seen once. The V and J genes are TRBV15 and TRBJ2-1; D is uncertain. Specimen: PBMCs. This TCR derives from a man between 18 and 35 years old in good health and CMV-seronegative. Here the CDR3 DNA reads TGTGCCACCAGCAGTTCCGTTTCAGGCTCTCCCTACAATGAGCAGTTCTTC. Amino acid sequence: CATSSSVSGSPYNEQFF.